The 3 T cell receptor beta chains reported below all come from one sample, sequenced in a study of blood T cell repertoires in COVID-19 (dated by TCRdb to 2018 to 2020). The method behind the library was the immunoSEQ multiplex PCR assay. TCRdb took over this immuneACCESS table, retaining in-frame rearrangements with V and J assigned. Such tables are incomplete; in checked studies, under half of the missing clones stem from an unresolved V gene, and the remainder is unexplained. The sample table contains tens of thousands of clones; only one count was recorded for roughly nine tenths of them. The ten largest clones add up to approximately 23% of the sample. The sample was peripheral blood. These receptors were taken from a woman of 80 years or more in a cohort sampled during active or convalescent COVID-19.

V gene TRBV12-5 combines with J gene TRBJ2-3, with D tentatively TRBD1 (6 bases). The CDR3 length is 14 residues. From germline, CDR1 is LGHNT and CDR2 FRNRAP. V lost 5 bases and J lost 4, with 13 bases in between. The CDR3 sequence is CASGRGQIPDTQYF. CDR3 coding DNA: TGTGCTAGTGGTAGAGGACAGATCCCAGATACGCAGTATTTT.

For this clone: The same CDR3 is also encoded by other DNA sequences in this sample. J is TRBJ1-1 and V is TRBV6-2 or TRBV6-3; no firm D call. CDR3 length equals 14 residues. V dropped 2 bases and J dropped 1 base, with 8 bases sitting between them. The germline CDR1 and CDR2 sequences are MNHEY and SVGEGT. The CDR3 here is CASSYAAGNTEAFF. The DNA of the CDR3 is TGTGCCAGCAGTTACGCCGCAGGGAACACTGAAGCTTTCTTT.

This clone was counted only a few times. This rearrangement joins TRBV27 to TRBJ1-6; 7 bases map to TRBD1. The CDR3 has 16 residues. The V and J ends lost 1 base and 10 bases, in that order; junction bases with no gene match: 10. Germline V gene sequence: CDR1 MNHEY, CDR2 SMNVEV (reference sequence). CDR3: CASSLFTGTVRSPLHF. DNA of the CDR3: TGTGCCAGCAGTTTATTTACCGGGACAGTTCGATCACCCCTCCACTTT.